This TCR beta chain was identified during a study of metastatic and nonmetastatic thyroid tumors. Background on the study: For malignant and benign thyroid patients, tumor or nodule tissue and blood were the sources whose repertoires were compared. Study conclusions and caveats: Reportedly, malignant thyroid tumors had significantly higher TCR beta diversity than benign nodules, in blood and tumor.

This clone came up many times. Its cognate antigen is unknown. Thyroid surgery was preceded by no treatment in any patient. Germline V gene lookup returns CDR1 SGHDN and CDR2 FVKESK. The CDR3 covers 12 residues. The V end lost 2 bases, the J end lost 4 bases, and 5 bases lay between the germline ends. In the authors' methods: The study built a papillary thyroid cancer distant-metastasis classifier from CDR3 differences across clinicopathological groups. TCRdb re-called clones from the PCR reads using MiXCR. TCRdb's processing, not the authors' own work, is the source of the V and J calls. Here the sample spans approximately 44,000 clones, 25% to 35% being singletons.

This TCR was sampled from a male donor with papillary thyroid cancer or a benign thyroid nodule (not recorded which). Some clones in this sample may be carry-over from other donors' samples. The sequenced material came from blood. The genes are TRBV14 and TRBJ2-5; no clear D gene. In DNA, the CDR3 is TGTGCCAGCAGCCAAACGATAGAGACCCAGTACTTC. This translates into CASSQTIETQYF.